Following are 15 T cell receptor beta chains from one sample sequenced in a study of a mutant IDH1 vaccine in newly diagnosed glioma. Here immunoSEQ multiplex PCR was the method, and the copy in TCRdb shows in-frame clones only, minus some. Of about 52,000 clones listed, over 60% are singletons. Time point in this sample: week 47, end of study. Topical imiquimod accompanied each vaccine dose, which consisted of 300 ug of mutant IDH1 20-mer peptide. No antigen has been identified for these receptors. The sequencing used PBMCs, collected from a glioma patient whose treatment included an IDH1 peptide vaccine. Every receptor here comes from a woman aged 40 to 50 with glioma. Some clones in this sample may be carry-over from other donors' samples.

The rearrangement links TRBV7-3 to TRBJ1-2; 7 nucleotides match TRBD1. V lost 5 bases and J lost 7; bases outside the gene matches: 7. The germline V gene encodes CDR1 SGHTA and CDR2 FQGTGA. This CDR3 is built from 13 residues. The CDR3, as DNA: TGTGCCAGCAGCCCTAGACAGGGACTTGGCTACACCTTC. Protein sequence: CASSPRQGLGYTF.

This clone was seen a single time. V gene TRBV6-6 combines with J gene TRBJ1-3, with 7 bases matching TRBD1. The CDR3 contains 15 residues. J gave up 2 bases and V 0 bases, and 1 base lay outside the gene matches. Germline values: CDR1 MNHNY, CDR2 SVGAGI (reference sequence). CDR3 sequence: CASSYSGTAGNTIYF. Here the CDR3 DNA reads TGTGCCAGCAGTTACTCCGGGACAGCTGGAAACACCATATATTTT.

The CDR3 loop is CASSADRGGSEKLFF. CDR3 nucleotide sequence: TGCGCCAGCAGCGCCGACAGGGGGGGGAGTGAAAAACTGTTTTTT. This chain joins TRBV5-1 and TRBJ1-4; 9 bases are a match to TRBD1. CDR3 length: 15 residues. Germline V CDR1 and CDR2: SGHRS, YFSETQ. V lost 4 bases to trimming and J lost 7 bases; unmatched junction nucleotides: 8.

In this sample, this clone turned up once. The gene calls are TRBV9 and TRBJ1-1; 7 bases match TRBD1. V dropped 0 bases and J dropped 4; count of bases not matched to a gene: 6. The CDR3 consists of 15 residues. CDR1 is SGDLS and CDR2 is YYNGEE in the germline V gene. The CDR3 nucleotides read TGTGCCAGCAGCGTAGAGGCCAGGGGGGGCACTGAAGCTTTCTTT. Encoded protein: CASSVEARGGTEAFF.

The gene calls are TRBV7-2 and TRBJ2-7; the D gene is possibly TRBD1 (6 bases). CDR1 SGHTA and CDR2 FQGNSA come from the germline V gene. This CDR3 has 14 amino acids. Trimming removed 4 bases at V and 4 bases at J, with 14 bases between. Here the CDR3 DNA reads TGTGCCAGCAGCTACCCCCAGGGGCGGTACGAGCAGTACTTC. Protein product: CASSYPQGRYEQYF. Combining the CDR3 with reference TRBV7-2 and TRBJ2-7 gives the whole variable domain GAGVSQSPSNKVTEKGKDVELRCDPISGHTALYWYRQSLGQGLEFLIYFQGNSAPDKSGLPSDRFSAERTGGSVSTLTIQRTQQEDSAVYLCASSYPQGRYEQYFGPGTRLTVT.

V usage is TRBV6-6 and J usage is TRBJ2-2; D remains unclear. Germline CDR1 is MNHNY and CDR2 is SVGAGI (reference sequence). This CDR3 has 13 amino acids. Trimming removed 0 bases from V and 3 bases from J, with 2 bases in between. The CDR3 DNA sequence: TGTGCCAGCAGTTACTCTTACACCGGGGAGCTGTTTTTT. Encoded protein: CASSYSYTGELFF.

This chain joins TRBV6-1 and TRBJ2-5; TRBD2 might be the D (6 bases). Germline CDR1 MNHNS, CDR2 SASEGT. V dropped 4 bases and J dropped 5 bases, with 11 bases sitting between them. The CDR3 is 13 amino acids. The CDR3 sequence: CASSGGVRETQYF. The CDR3 coding sequence is TGTGCCAGCAGTGGGGGGGTGCGGGAGACCCAGTACTTC.

In this sample, this clone turned up a few times. The V call is TRBV12-5, the J call TRBJ2-7, with D maybe TRBD1 (5 bases). V was cut by 0 bases and J by 3 bases, with 9 bases left in between. The germline gives CDR1 LGHNT, CDR2 FRNRAP. CDR3 length: 14 residues. CDR3 region: CASGLVNRFYEQYF. The CDR3 nucleotides are TGTGCTAGTGGTTTGGTAAACAGGTTCTACGAGCAGTACTTC.

The J gene is TRBJ2-7, the V gene TRBV20-1; the D gene is possibly TRBD1 (7 bases). V dropped 7 bases and J dropped 4 bases, with 11 bases sitting between them. The CDR3 is made up of 11 amino acids. Germline assignment: CDR1 DFQATT and CDR2 SNEGSKA (reference sequence). The CDR3 spells CSGAGQYEQYF. CDR3 bases: TGCAGTGGCGCGGGACAGTACGAGCAGTACTTC.

This clone was picked up one time. The chain recombines TRBV5-4 with TRBJ2-3, with 8 bases fitting TRBD2. This CDR3 has 15 amino acids. V trimming: 3 bases; J trimming: 6 bases; junction bases outside the gene matches: 9. Germline-derived CDR1 and CDR2 are SGHNT and YYREEE (reference sequence). The CDR3 region has the DNA TGTGCCAGCAGCTCCGGGGGGGCGGTGACGGATACGCAGTATTTT. It translates to CASSSGGAVTDTQYF.

The chain is built from TRBV5-1 and TRBJ1-2, with 9 positions matching TRBD1. Germline CDR1 SGHRS, CDR2 YFSETQ. This CDR3 contains 17 residues. Trimming at V came to 4 bases and at J to 5 bases, leaving 15 bases not matched to a gene. CDR3 coding DNA: TGCGCCAGCAGCCGCTCATGGGTGGGACAGGGAGTGTATGGCTACACCTTC. It specifies CASSRSWVGQGVYGYTF.

This chain joins TRBV2 and TRBJ2-5; unclear D gene. The CDR3 sequence is 13 residues long. Germline CDR1 is SNHLY and CDR2 is FYNNEI. The V end lost 8 bases, the J end lost 5 bases, and 15 bases lay between the germline ends. This chain's CDR3 is CASLDRHSETQYF. As DNA, the CDR3 is TGTGCCAGCCTAGATCGACATTCCGAGACCCAGTACTTC.

The V and J genes are TRBV7-2 and TRBJ2-7; D unresolved. Germline CDR1 is SGHTA and CDR2 is FQGNSA. This CDR3 comprises 13 residues. The germline V and J ends were trimmed by 1 base and 6 bases, with 10 bases remaining between them. CDR3 region: CASSLGTLREQYF. The CDR3, as DNA: TGTGCCAGCAGCTTAGGGACCCTACGCGAGCAGTACTTC.

J is TRBJ2-1 and V is TRBV11-2, with TRBD2 as a possible D gene (5 bases). V was shortened by 4 bases and J by 10 bases, with 11 bases between the two germline ends. Germline V lookup: CDR1 SGHAT, CDR2 FQNNGV. The CDR3 consists of 12 residues. CDR3: CASSSGLTEQFF. CDR3 coding DNA: TGTGCCAGCAGCTCTGGACTGACAGAGCAGTTCTTC.

This chain connects TRBV5-1 to TRBJ2-1; D is uncertain. CDR3 length equals 15 residues. Trimming took off 4 bases at V and 1 base at J, with 12 bases between the two ends. Germline CDR1 reads SGHRS; CDR2 reads YFSETQ. The CDR3 DNA reads TGCGCCAGCAGCGAAAATCCGGGTTCCTACAATGAGCAGTTCTTC. Amino acids: CASSENPGSYNEQFF.